Listed here is a single TCR beta chain. V shed 4 bases, J shed 8 bases, and the junction held 9 bases outside the gene matches. CDR1 is SEHNR and CDR2 is FQNEAQ in the germline V gene (reference sequence). This CDR3 region has 16 residues. The sample belongs to a study of shared clonotypes between healthy human individuals. Overall study: Each donor's CD4 naive and CD4 memory cells filled three plates apiece, CD8 naive two, and CD8 memory one.

TCRdb's copy holds only in-frame clones and misses some; the assay was immunoSEQ multiplex PCR. The sample carries 2,500,000 or so clones, 93% recorded once. The J gene is TRBJ2-1, the V gene TRBV7-9; 12 bases are shared with TRBD2. This receptor was taken from a young man in good health. Some clones in this sample may be carry-over from other donors' samples. The sequencing sample was made of naive CD4+ T cells from PBMCs. Specified subset: CD45RA+ positively selected. The CDR3 sequence is CASSSERTSGIDEQFF. As DNA, the CDR3 is TGTGCCAGCAGCTCCGAAAGGACTAGCGGGATAGATGAGCAGTTCTTC.